This is a list of T cell receptor beta chains from one sample in a study of blood T cell repertoires in COVID-19. Produced via immunoSEQ multiplex PCR; TCRdb's table is partial and in-frame only. The data hold roughly 430,000 clones, with 70% to 90% observed a single time. Input material: PBMCs or T cells enriched from blood (not recorded which). All receptors come from a woman aged 18 to 35 who had been exposed to COVID-19. Both conserved end residues are part of each CDR3. The D gene is left open where the match is weak. The size entry is marked missing in some rows and otherwise reads once, few, many or a size class.

>TRBJ1-1|13|-|TRBV19|-
TGTGCCAGTAGTATACAGAGCGGCACTGAAGCTTTCTTT
CASSIQSGTEAFF
>TRBJ2-3|15|-|TRBV27|TRBD2
TGTGCCAGCACAGGTATAGCGGGACCCACAGATACGCAGTATTTT
CASTGIAGPTDTQYF
>TRBJ1-1|14|-|TRBV28|-
TGTGCCAGCAGCGGAGGGTTTTTGAACACTGAAGCTTTCTTT
CASSGGFLNTEAFF
>TRBJ1-4|16|-|TRBV27|-
TGTGCCAGCAGTTACGGGGGTCTTAAAAATTTTGAAAAACTGTTTTTT
CASSYGGLKNFEKLFF
>TRBJ2-5|15|-|TRBV7-2|-
TGTGCCAGCAGCAAGGCCGGGGGAACCGGGAAGACCCAGTACTTC
CASSKAGGTGKTQYF
>TRBJ1-5|14|-|TRBV5-6|-
TGTGCCAGCAGCTTGGGGGGAGGGCTTCAGCCCCAGCATTTT
CASSLGGGLQPQHF
>TRBJ1-6|14|-|TRBV6-5|TRBD1
TGTGCCAGCGGAGGACAGGGTGAGAATTCACCCCTCCACTTT
CASGGQGENSPLHF
>TRBJ2-7|14|-|TRBV6-2/TRBV6-3|-
TGTGCCAGCAGTACCGGGACACTCGCCTACGAGCAGTACTTC
CASSTGTLAYEQYF
>TRBJ2-1|14|few|TRBV27|TRBD1
TGTGCCAGCAGTTCACAGGGGACCCTGAATGAGCAGTTCTTC
CASSSQGTLNEQFF
>TRBJ1-2|13|-|TRBV2|-
TGTGCCACCATCGAGGATGGGGCCTATGGCTACACCTTC
CATIEDGAYGYTF
>TRBJ2-1|13|-|TRBV5-1|-
TGCGCCAGCAGACGGAGCTCCTACAATGAGCAGTTCTTC
CASRRSSYNEQFF
>TRBJ1-6|15|once|TRBV21-1|-
TGTGCCAGCAGCAAGCAGAGGGGGTGGAATTCACCCCTCCACTTT
CASSKQRGWNSPLHF
>TRBJ2-3|15|-|TRBV6-5|-
TGTGCCAGCAGTTATGCGGGAAAGTTCACAGATACGCAGTATTTT
CASSYAGKFTDTQYF